A selection of T cell receptor beta chains follows, all from one sample in a study of blood T cell repertoires in COVID-19. Clones were read by immunoSEQ multiplex PCR, and TCRdb kept only the in-frame ones, dropping some. The sample yields 270,000 or so clones, roughly nine tenths seen once. The sequenced material came from peripheral blood. These receptors came from a woman in her thirties or forties who had recovered from COVID-19. The CDR3 runs from the conserved cysteine through the conserved F or W. Each record gives: CDR3 length, V gene, D gene, clone size, CDR3 protein. A D gene is named only where the DNA matches it firmly. Clone size is not always given. Where it is, it says once, few, many or a class for expanded clones.

14,TRBV19,TRBD2,-,CASSGLAGTYEQYF
15,TRBV2,TRBD1,-,CASSGQGQGNQPQHF
16,TRBV6-5,TRBD1,-,CASSSRTGIGPDTQYF
16,TRBV27,TRBD2,-,CASSKLAGLEGGELFF
14,TRBV27,TRBD1,-,CASSLRGVGEKLFF
12,TRBV11-2,-,-,CASSRTEAEAFF
12,TRBV6-5,-,-,CASSSAITEAFF
19,TRBV11-2,TRBD2,many,CASSLGKKIAGGSYNEQFF
14,TRBV19,-,-,CASSIGGGINEQFF
15,TRBV3-1/TRBV3-2,TRBD1,once,CASSLRTGGGSEAFF
14,TRBV18,TRBD1,-,CASSLDRGDEKLFF
14,TRBV30,-,-,CAWSLGVHPYGYTF
13,TRBV10-3,-,-,CAISGQGSQPQHF
13,TRBV6-2/TRBV6-3,-,-,CASSWQRLQPQHF
14,TRBV6-5,TRBD2,-,CASSTPLAVDTQYF
14,TRBV6-5,-,-,CASSPRTVFSEQYF
17,TRBV21-1,-,-,CASRLLSGQGNTDTQYF
12,TRBV28,TRBD1,-,CAGGQGNSPLHF
13,TRBV18,-,-,CASSPTQTYEQYF
13,TRBV12-3/TRBV12-4,-,-,CASCPGAGYGYTF
12,TRBV11-2,-,-,CASRPVFGELFF
17,TRBV3-1/TRBV3-2,TRBD2,once,CASSQVGSGTTYNEQFF
14,TRBV3-1/TRBV3-2,TRBD1,-,CASTKTGGFYGYTF
16,TRBV7-8,TRBD1,-,CASSSSQGRSGTEQFF
15,TRBV5-1,TRBD1,-,CASNSRQGDMAEAFF
14,TRBV6-5,-,-,CASRPLGQYNEQFF
16,TRBV7-9,TRBD1,-,CASSFGPDRGDYGYTF
15,TRBV3-1/TRBV3-2,TRBD1,-,CASSQVGTGVSGYTF
13,TRBV11-2,TRBD1,-,CASSSDRQYGYTF
15,TRBV5-1,-,-,CASSLVGAARDTIYF
16,TRBV18,-,-,CASSPIPLEVEFGYTF
15,TRBV5-1,TRBD1,-,CASSFSGGAGTEAFF
12,TRBV12-3/TRBV12-4,-,-,CASSFGGQPQHF
15,TRBV2,TRBD1,-,CASSEMRQGKDGYTF
14,TRBV29-1,-,-,CSVEWQSGSYEQYF
16,TRBV30,TRBD2,-,CACPSSGGEMNRELFF
20,TRBV23-1,-,-,CASSHAQRAGKDPCYNEQFF
14,TRBV6-5,TRBD1,few,CASKDRDSNQPQHF
14,TRBV13,-,-,CASRSQVGPYEQYF
12,TRBV7-7,-,-,CASSPAGGEQYF
17,TRBV7-6,-,-,CASSLGFVSAGTDTQYF